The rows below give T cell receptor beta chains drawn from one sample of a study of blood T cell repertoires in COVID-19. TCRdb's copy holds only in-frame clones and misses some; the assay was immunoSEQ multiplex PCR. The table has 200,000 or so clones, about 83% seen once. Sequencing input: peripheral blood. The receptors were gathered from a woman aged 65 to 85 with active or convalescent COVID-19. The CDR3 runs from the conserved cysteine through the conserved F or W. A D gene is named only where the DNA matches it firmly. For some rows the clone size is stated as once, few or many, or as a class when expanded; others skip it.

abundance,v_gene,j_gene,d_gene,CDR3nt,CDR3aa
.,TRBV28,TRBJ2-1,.,TGTGCCAGCAGTTCCAGGGAACCGTACAATGAGCAGTTCTTC,CASSSREPYNEQFF
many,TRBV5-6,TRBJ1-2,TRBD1,TGTGCCAGCAGCCCGGGACAGAGCTATGGCTACACCTTC,CASSPGQSYGYTF
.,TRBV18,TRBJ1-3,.,TGTGCCAGCTCAAACCAAAGGCACAGGACCCCCAACTCTGGAAACACCATATATTTT,CASSNQRHRTPNSGNTIYF
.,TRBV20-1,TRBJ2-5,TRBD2,TGCAGTGCTAGTATAGCGGGAGGCGGGGAGACCCAGTACTTC,CSASIAGGGETQYF
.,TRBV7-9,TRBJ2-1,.,TGTGCCAGCAGCTTAACAGTGGGGGGTAGCTACAATGAGCAGTTCTTC,CASSLTVGGSYNEQFF
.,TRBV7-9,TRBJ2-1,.,TGTGCCAGCACCGTCGTGGCGGGAACCAACAATGAGCAGTTCTTC,CASTVVAGTNNEQFF
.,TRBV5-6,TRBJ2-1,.,TGTGCCAGCAGCTTGGCAGGCAGGGTAGTTGGTGAGCAGTTCTTC,CASSLAGRVVGEQFF
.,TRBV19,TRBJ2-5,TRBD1,TGTGCCAGTAGTATTGCGCGGACAGGGGGCGCGGGTGGTCCTAAAGAGACCCAGTACTTC,CASSIARTGGAGGPKETQYF
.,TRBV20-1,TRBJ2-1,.,TGCAGTGCTAGTCTCCCTCCCGCCGGTGAGCAGTTCTTC,CSASLPPAGEQFF
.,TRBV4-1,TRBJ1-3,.,TGCGCCAGCAGCCAAGGGCAACAGGGCTCCTCTGGAAACACCATATATTTT,CASSQGQQGSSGNTIYF
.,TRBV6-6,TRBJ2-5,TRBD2,TGTGCCAGCAGTTACTCGATGGCTAGCGGAGAGACCCAGTACTTC,CASSYSMASGETQYF
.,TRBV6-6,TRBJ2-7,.,TGTGCCAGCAGTTACGACACATGGGAGCAGTACTTC,CASSYDTWEQYF
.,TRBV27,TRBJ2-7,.,TGTGCGTGGGTAGTAGAGACCAGGGGGGCCTACGAGCAGTACTTC,CAWVVETRGAYEQYF
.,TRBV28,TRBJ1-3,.,TGTGCCAGCAGTGAGACATACAGGGCTGGAAACACCATATATTTT,CASSETYRAGNTIYF
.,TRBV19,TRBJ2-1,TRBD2,TGTGCCAGTAGTCTAACTAGCGGGCTCTCCTACAATGAGCAGTTCTTC,CASSLTSGLSYNEQFF
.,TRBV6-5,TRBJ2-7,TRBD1,TGTGCCAGCAGTTACTCGCGGACAGGGGCCTACGAGCAGTACTTC,CASSYSRTGAYEQYF
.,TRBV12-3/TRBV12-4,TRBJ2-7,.,TGTGCCAGCCAGGGTGGGTACTACGAGCAGTACTTC,CASQGGYYEQYF
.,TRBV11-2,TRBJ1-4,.,TGTGCCAGCAGCTTAGACAGGGCAACTAATGAAAAACTGTTTTTT,CASSLDRATNEKLFF
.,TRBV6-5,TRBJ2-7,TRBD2,TGTGCCAGCAGTTACCGAGGGAGGGTCCCATCCTACGAGCAGTACTTC,CASSYRGRVPSYEQYF
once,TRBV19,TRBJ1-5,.,TGTGCCAGTAGTATCCAGCGGGATCAGCCCCAGCATTTT,CASSIQRDQPQHF
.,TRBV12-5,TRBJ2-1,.,TGTGCTAGTACGCGAGGGAGCCCCTACAATGAGCAGTTCTTC,CASTRGSPYNEQFF
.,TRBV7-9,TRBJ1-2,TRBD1,TGTGCCAGCAGCTTATCGGGACAGGGGGCCTATGGCTACACCTTC,CASSLSGQGAYGYTF
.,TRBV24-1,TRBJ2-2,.,TGTGCCACCGGGCAGCACGGGGAGCTGTTTTTT,CATGQHGELFF
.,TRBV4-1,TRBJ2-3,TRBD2,TGCGCCAGCACCTCCCGTCCGGGAGGGCCGGATACGCAGTATTTT,CASTSRPGGPDTQYF
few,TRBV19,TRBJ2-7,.,TGTGCCAGTAGTATAGGGAACAGAGCCTACGAGCAGTACTTC,CASSIGNRAYEQYF
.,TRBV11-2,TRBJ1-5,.,TGTGCCAGCAGCTTAGAGCCAGGGAGCAATCAGCCCCAGCATTTT,CASSLEPGSNQPQHF
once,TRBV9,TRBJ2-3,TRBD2,TGTGCCAGCAGCGTCGGCCTAGCGGGAGGGCGGATAGATACGCAGTATTTT,CASSVGLAGGRIDTQYF
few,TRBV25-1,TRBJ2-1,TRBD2,TGTGCCAGCAGGGCCGGCGGACTAGCGGGACGGGCCTACAATGAGCAGTTCTTC,CASRAGGLAGRAYNEQFF
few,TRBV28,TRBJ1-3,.,TGTGCCAGCAGGTTGGGGGCCATCTCGGGAAACACCATATATTTT,CASRLGAISGNTIYF
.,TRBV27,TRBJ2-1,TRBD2,TGTGCCAGCAGTTCTGTAGCGGGGCGCTCCTACAATGAGCAGTTCTTC,CASSSVAGRSYNEQFF
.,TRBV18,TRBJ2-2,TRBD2,TGTGCCAGCTCCGGGGTGGCTAGCGGAGGCACCGGGGAGCTGTTTTTT,CASSGVASGGTGELFF
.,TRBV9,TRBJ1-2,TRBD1,TGTGCCAGCAGCGCTCAGGGGGACTATGGCTACACCTTC,CASSAQGDYGYTF
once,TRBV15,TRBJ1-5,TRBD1,TGTGCCACCAGCAGCTGGGACAGGGTCAGCAATCAGCCCCAGCATTTT,CATSSWDRVSNQPQHF
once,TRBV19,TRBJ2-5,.,TGTGCCAGTAGTATTAGCGTCAGAGCAGCTCAAGAGACCCAGTACTTC,CASSISVRAAQETQYF
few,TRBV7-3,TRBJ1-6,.,TGTGCCAGCAGCTTAGGGGGGGCTTCACCCCTCCACTTT,CASSLGGASPLHF
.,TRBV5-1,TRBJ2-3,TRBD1,TGCGCCAGCAGCGCACAGGGGGATACGCAGTATTTT,CASSAQGDTQYF
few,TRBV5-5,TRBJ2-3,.,TGTGCCAGCAGTGACAGGCTAACCGTGGATACGCAGTATTTT,CASSDRLTVDTQYF
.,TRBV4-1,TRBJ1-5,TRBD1,TGCGCCAGCAGCCAGGCGGGACAGGGCGGCAATCAGCCCCAGCATTTT,CASSQAGQGGNQPQHF
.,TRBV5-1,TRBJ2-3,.,TGCGCCAGCTGCCCCATCGGCGGAAGATCCACAGATACGCAGTATTTT,CASCPIGGRSTDTQYF
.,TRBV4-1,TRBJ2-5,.,TGCGCCAGCAGCCAAGGCAATGACAGGGGAGGGGAGACCCAGTACTTC,CASSQGNDRGGETQYF
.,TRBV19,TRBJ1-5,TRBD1,TGTGCCAGTAGTGGATCACAGGGGAACTATCAGCCCCAGCATTTT,CASSGSQGNYQPQHF
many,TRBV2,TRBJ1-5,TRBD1,TGTGCCAGCAGTGGGGGACAGGGGCTTAGCTTGTATCAGCCCCAGCATTTT,CASSGGQGLSLYQPQHF
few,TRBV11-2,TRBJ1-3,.,TGTGCCAGCAGCTTATCTTGGAACAGGGTTTCGGGAAACACCATATATTTT,CASSLSWNRVSGNTIYF
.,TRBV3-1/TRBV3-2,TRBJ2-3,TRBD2,TGTGCCAGCAGCCTAACGGGGGGTAACACAGATACGCAGTATTTT,CASSLTGGNTDTQYF
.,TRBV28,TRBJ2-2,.,TGTGCCAGCAGTTTAGAGACCGGGGAGCTGTTTTTT,CASSLETGELFF
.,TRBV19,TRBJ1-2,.,TGTGCCAGTACCCCGTACAGGGCGCACTATGGCTACACCTTC,CASTPYRAHYGYTF
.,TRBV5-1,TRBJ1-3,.,TGCGCCAGCAGCTTGGGTTTCAACTCTGGAAACACCATATATTTT,CASSLGFNSGNTIYF
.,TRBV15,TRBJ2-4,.,TGTGCCACCAGCAGAGACCTAGCCAAAAACATTCAGTACTTC,CATSRDLAKNIQYF
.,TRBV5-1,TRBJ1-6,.,TGCGCCAGCAGAACAACGCCGGGACTCGGTAATTCACCCCTCCACTTT,CASRTTPGLGNSPLHF
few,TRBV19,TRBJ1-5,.,TGTGCCAGTAGTATCTCGGGCAATCAGCCCCAGCATTTT,CASSISGNQPQHF
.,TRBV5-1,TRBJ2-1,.,TGCGCCAGCAGCTTGTCAGATTACAATGAGCAGTTCTTC,CASSLSDYNEQFF
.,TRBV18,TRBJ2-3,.,TGTGCCAGCTCACCAGGGCAGAGCCCGCAGTATTTT,CASSPGQSPQYF
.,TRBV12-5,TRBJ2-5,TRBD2,TGTGCTAGTGGTCCAACTAGCGGGAGGGATCTACAAGAGACCCAGTACTTC,CASGPTSGRDLQETQYF
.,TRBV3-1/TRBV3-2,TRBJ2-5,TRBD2,TGTGCCAGCGGCGAGAGCGGGAGTAATGGAGAGACCCAGTACTTC,CASGESGSNGETQYF
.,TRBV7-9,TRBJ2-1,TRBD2,TGTGCCAGCAGCTTAGGGAGCGGGGGGAATGAGCAGTTCTTC,CASSLGSGGNEQFF